This passage covers 27 T cell receptor beta chains from one sample sequenced in a study of post-analysis software for immune sequencing data (dated by TCRdb to between 2015 and 2017). The receptor library was made with PCR. Sequenced using an Illumina HiSeq 2500. To reduce PCR and sequencing biases, unique molecular identifiers were incorporated into the TCR beta cDNA libraries. Using fastp trimming at Q25 and MiXCR clonotype assembly, TCRdb reanalyzed the public sequencing data and kept in-frame beta chains. Rows matching on CDR3 protein sequence are summarized as one entry with the most common DNA and genes. The sample data list 700,000 to 800,000 distinct CDR3 sequences, and roughly 27% of these were observed just once. The ten largest clonotypes hold more than 0.45% of the sample. No antigen is known for these receptors. Here is what the overall study found, with its caveats: Patients showed significantly higher frequencies than controls for roughly 5 TRBV segments, among them TRBV5-6, TRBV5-1 and TRBV20-1.

Sequencing was done on a sample of blood. The receptors originated from a girl aged 10-17 years with multiple sclerosis.

This chain uses TRBV5-4 with TRBJ2-7; no reliable D call. Germline assignment: CDR1 SGHNT and CDR2 YYREEE (reference sequence). Trimming stripped 0 bases from V and 1 base from J, with 11 bases between. The CDR3 runs to 15 residues. The CDR3 DNA sequence: TGTGCCAGCAGCTTGGGGATGGTCCCATCCTACGAGCAGTACTTC. Its translation: CASSLGMVPSYEQYF.

The CDR3 protein is CASTSSGRAATQYF. The CDR3 bases are TGTGCCAGCACCAGTAGCGGGAGGGCCGCTACGCAGTATTTT. The gene calls are TRBV6-2 or TRBV6-3 and TRBJ2-3; 11 nucleotides match TRBD2. The CDR3 contains 14 residues. The V gene end was trimmed by 7 bases and the J gene end by 8 bases; junction bases not matched to a gene: 8. CDR1 and CDR2 from the germline V gene are MNHEY and SVGEGT.

The rearrangement joins TRBV29-1 to TRBJ2-7; the D gene could be TRBD1 or TRBD2 (5 bases each). Germline V lookup: CDR1 SQVTM, CDR2 ANQGSEA. V was clipped by 0 bases and J by 4 bases, with 10 bases between them. This CDR3 is built from 13 residues. This CDR3 reads CSVEDGGRYEQYF. The CDR3 nucleotides are TGCAGCGTTGAAGATGGGGGTAGGTACGAGCAGTACTTC.

Worth noting for this clonotype: One junction end disagrees with the germline gene, perhaps due to a read error. This sequence joins TRBV3-1 and TRBJ2-7; perhaps TRBD1 as D (6 bases). There are 14 residues in the CDR3. Germline loops: CDR1 LGHDT, CDR2 YNNKEL (reference sequence). CDR3 nucleotides: TGTGCCGGCAGCCCCTTTTGGGGGCAGGGCGAGCAGTACTTC. Translation gives CAGSPFWGQGEQYF.

This clonotype occurred a few times. The rearrangement uses TRBV3-1 and TRBJ2-1; 10 nucleotides align to TRBD2. Germline values: CDR1 LGHDT, CDR2 YNNKEL (reference sequence). The CDR3 is 14 residues long. V lost 5 bases and J lost 6; bases outside the gene matches: 4. This CDR3 reads CASSFLAGVNEQFF. DNA of the CDR3: TGTGCCAGCAGCTTCCTAGCGGGAGTCAATGAGCAGTTCTTC.

This clonotype appeared a few times. The V and J genes are TRBV5-1 and TRBJ2-1; TRBD1 is a possible D gene (5 bases). Trimming left V 1 base short and J 2 bases short, with 19 bases between. This CDR3 is built from 18 residues. In germline, CDR1 is SGHRS, CDR2 YFSETQ. CDR3 amino acids: CASSLRARDSIPYNEQFF. CDR3 DNA: TGCGCCAGCAGCTTGAGGGCCAGGGATTCCATACCCTACAATGAGCAGTTCTTC. Full variable domain (outside the CDR3, taken from reference TRBV5-1 and TRBJ2-1): KAGVTQTPRYLIKTRGQQVTLSCSPISGHRSVSWYQQTPGQGLQFLFEYFSETQRNKGNFPGRFSGRQFSNSRSEMNVSTLELGDSALYLCASSLRARDSIPYNEQFFGPGTRLTVL.

The chain has TRBV6-1 and TRBJ1-5; possibly TRBD1 for D (5 bases). This CDR3 contains 12 residues. Germline lookup yields CDR1 MNHNS and CDR2 SASEGT. V gave up 4 bases and J gave up 10 bases, with 11 bases separating them. DNA of the CDR3: TGTGCCAGCAGTGGGGGACCGATCCCCCAGCATTTT. Encoded protein: CASSGGPIPQHF.

The rearrangement joins TRBV27 to TRBJ2-4; perhaps D is TRBD1 or TRBD2 (5 bases each). The J call may be in error: the DNA end matches TRBJ2-7 better. Per germline, CDR1 MNHEY and CDR2 SMNVEV (reference sequence). This CDR3 is 10 amino acids long. The CDR3 sequence is CASSGSEQYF. As DNA, the CDR3 is TGTGCCAGTTCAGGGAGCGAGCAGTACTTC.

This clonotype has only a few counts. The rearrangement links TRBV29-1 to TRBJ2-7, with D perhaps matching TRBD1 (5 bases). CDR3 size: 11 residues. V dropped 2 bases and J dropped 8 bases, with 10 bases sitting between them. Germline V CDR1 and CDR2: SQVTM, ANQGSEA. CDR3 sequence: CSVEQGQKQYF. As DNA, the CDR3 is TGCAGCGTTGAACAGGGCCAGAAGCAGTACTTC.

The sample holds many counts of this clonotype. The rearrangement joins TRBV11-2 to TRBJ2-1; TRBD2 might be the D (6 bases). CDR1 is SGHAT, CDR2 FQNNGV, per germline. The CDR3 totals 15 residues. V lost 4 bases and J 0 bases, leaving 10 bases between the germline ends. CDR3 nucleotides: TGTGCCAGCAGCTCCCCCGGGAGCTCCTACAATGAGCAGTTCTTC. It specifies CASSSPGSSYNEQFF.

A few counts support this clonotype. The V call is TRBV11-2, the J call TRBJ1-5; 7 positions match TRBD1. The CDR3 spans 14 residues. The V segment lost 5 bases and the J segment 3 bases; nucleotides outside the gene matches: 4. Looked up from germline, CDR1 is SGHAT and CDR2 is FQNNGV. The DNA of the CDR3 is TGTGCCAGCAGCCAAACAGGGGCCAATCAGCCCCAGCATTTT. Translated, it gives CASSQTGANQPQHF.

This clonotype was seen a handful of times. A single base separates this from a much larger clone, so it may be a read error. The chain is built from TRBV29-1 and TRBJ2-3; 8 nucleotides line up with TRBD1. CDR3 size: 12 residues. The J segment lost 4 bases and the V segment lost 7 bases, leaving 4 bases of the junction unmatched. CDR1 is SQVTM and CDR2 is ANQGSEA in the germline V gene. This chain's CDR3 is CSGGQGPDTQYF. For the CDR3, the DNA is TGCAGCGGCGGACAGGGCCCAGATACGCAGTATTTT.

This clonotype occurred once. The rearrangement links TRBV3-1 to TRBJ1-1; D is ambiguous. Trimming stripped 2 bases from V and 1 base from J, with 5 bases between. Germline CDR1 and CDR2: LGHDT and YNNKEL (reference sequence). CDR3 length: 13 residues. CDR3 nucleotide sequence: TGTGCCAGCAGCCAAACAAAGAACACTGAAGCTTTCTTT. Protein: CASSQTKNTEAFF.

This chain connects TRBV28 to TRBJ2-4, with D possibly matching TRBD2 (5 bases). The J call is in doubt because the DNA end fits TRBJ2-7 better. CDR3 length equals 13 residues. Germline V gene data show CDR1 as MDHEN and CDR2 as SYDVKM. This CDR3 reads CASPRSGLCEQYF. The CDR3 DNA reads as TGTGCCAGCCCCCGGAGCGGACTTTGCGAGCAGTACTTC.

The chain links TRBV20-1 to TRBJ2-3, with D possibly being TRBD1 (6 bases). Germline CDR1 is DFQATT and CDR2 is SNEGSKA (reference sequence). CDR3 length equals 15 residues. The germline V and J ends were trimmed by 5 bases and 2 bases, with 17 bases remaining between them. For the CDR3, the DNA is TGCAGTGCTGACCAGGGGAGAGGAACCACAGATACGCAGTATTTT. Amino acid sequence: CSADQGRGTTDTQYF.

The J gene is TRBJ2-4, the V gene TRBV2, with 7 bases lining up with TRBD1. Germline V gene data show CDR1 as SNHLY and CDR2 as FYNNEI. The CDR3 has 14 amino acids. V trimming: 4 bases; J trimming: 11 bases; junction bases outside the gene matches: 11. The CDR3 protein is CASSAVRDRPFQYF. The DNA of the CDR3 is TGTGCCAGCAGTGCCGTCCGGGACAGACCGTTTCAGTACTTC.

The count of this clonotype is one. The chain carries TRBV20-1 and TRBJ2-3; a possible D gene is TRBD1 (6 bases). Germline CDR1 reads DFQATT; CDR2 reads SNEGSKA (reference sequence). The CDR3 covers 15 residues. The germline V and J ends were trimmed by 1 base and 1 base, with 12 bases remaining between them. CDR3 DNA: TGCAGTGCTAGAGGGGGGCTAGTGGGCACAGATACGCAGTATTTT. This gives the protein CSARGGLVGTDTQYF.

This clonotype was counted ten times or more. This rearrangement joins TRBV5-1 to TRBJ1-6; D perhaps matches TRBD1 (5 bases). This CDR3 has 14 amino acids. V lost 1 base, J lost 8 bases, and 10 bases lay in between. Germline CDR1 is SGHRS and CDR2 is YFSETQ. CDR3 in amino acids: CASSLQGGDSPLHF. In DNA form, the CDR3 reads TGCGCCAGCAGCTTGCAGGGAGGCGATTCACCCCTCCACTTT.

This clonotype was observed a few times. At one end, the junction sequence differs from germline, possibly due to a read error. J is TRBJ2-3 and V is TRBV27; TRBD2 agrees at 9 bases. This CDR3 has 15 amino acids. CDR1 is MNHEY, CDR2 SMNVEV, per germline (reference sequence). CDR3 sequence: CASISGLASTDTQYF. CDR3 sequence (DNA): TGCGCCAGCATCTCGGGACTAGCTAGCACAGATACGCAGTATTTT.

CDR3 sequence reads: CASSSDRTYTEAFF. The CDR3 nucleotides read TGTGCCAGCAGCTCTGACAGGACCTACACTGAAGCTTTCTTT. This rearrangement joins TRBV5-5 to TRBJ1-1, with a weak D call TRBD1 (6 bases). Germline V lookup: CDR1 SGHKS, CDR2 YYEKEE (reference sequence). This CDR3 is 14 amino acids long. Trimming removed 3 bases from V and 3 bases from J, with 12 bases in between.

This clonotype was observed a handful of times. The chain has TRBV10-3 and TRBJ2-1; 12 bases match TRBD2. V lost 6 bases to trimming and J lost 7 bases; unmatched junction nucleotides: 10. The CDR3 spans 16 residues. CDR1 is ENHRY and CDR2 is SYGVKD in the germline V gene. Written as DNA, the CDR3 is TGTGCCATCAGCGAATCGACTAGCGGGAGAGTTAATGAGCAGTTCTTC. This sequence encodes CAISESTSGRVNEQFF.

In nucleotides, the CDR3 is TGCGCCAGCAGCCAAGTCGGGACTAGCGGGAGTTGGAATACGCAGTATTTT. Protein sequence: CASSQVGTSGSWNTQYF. This rearrangement joins TRBV4-3 to TRBJ2-3, with 14 bases lining up with TRBD2. V gave up 1 base and J gave up 7 bases; unmatched junction bases: 7. CDR1 is LGHNA and CDR2 is YSLEER in the germline V gene. The CDR3 spans 17 residues.

The chain couples TRBV6-5 to TRBJ2-1; 11 nucleotides line up with TRBD2. Trimming at V came to 10 bases and at J to 0 bases, leaving 5 bases not matched to a gene. CDR1 MNHEY and CDR2 SVGAGI come from the germline V gene. The CDR3 spans 15 residues. The CDR3 loop is CATSGLADSYNEQFF. The CDR3 DNA sequence: TGTGCCACCTCGGGACTAGCGGACTCCTACAATGAGCAGTTCTTC.

This clonotype was counted only a few times. V is TRBV28 and J is TRBJ2-5, with 8 bases lining up with TRBD1. In germline, CDR1 is MDHEN, CDR2 SYDVKM. This CDR3 is built from 15 residues. The V segment lost 2 bases and the J segment 11 bases; nucleotides outside the gene matches: 13. The CDR3 DNA is TGTGCCAGCAGTTTAAGGGCCAGGGGGCGCCGGGAGCAGTACTTC. Its protein is CASSLRARGRREQYF.

The chain carries TRBV20-1 and TRBJ1-5; D gene ambiguous. V dropped 6 bases and J dropped 5 bases, with 29 bases sitting between them. The CDR3 is made up of 18 amino acids. In germline, CDR1 is DFQATT, CDR2 SNEGSKA (reference sequence). The CDR3 is CSAAKWSPLRARDQPQHF. DNA for the CDR3: TGCAGTGCCGCAAAGTGGTCACCCTTGAGGGCTAGGGATCAGCCCCAGCATTTT.

This clonotype appeared a few times. The CDR3 nucleotides are TGCAGCGTTGAAGATCGTGTAGTTGGGTTCTCTGGGGCCAACGTCCTGACTTTC. Translating gives CSVEDRVVGFSGANVLTF. The V and J genes are TRBV29-1 and TRBJ2-6, with D unresolved. Trimming stripped 0 bases from V and 0 bases from J, with 15 bases between. Germline V gene lookup returns CDR1 SQVTM and CDR2 ANQGSEA. This CDR3 spans 18 amino acids. Supplemented by reference TRBV29-1 and TRBJ2-6, the full variable domain reads SAVISQKPSRDICQRGTSLTIQCQVDSQVTMMFWYRQQPGQSLTLIATANQGSEATYESGFVIDKFPISRPNLTFSTLTVSNMSPEDSSIYLCSVEDRVVGFSGANVLTFGAGSRLTVL.

This clonotype was seen ten or more times. The chain links TRBV7-2 to TRBJ2-7; TRBD2 matches 8 bases. Germline V gene data show CDR1 as SGHTA and CDR2 as FQGNSA. CDR3 size: 13 residues. J lost 4 bases, V lost 4 bases, and 3 bases had no gene match. CDR3 sequence: CASSSGGLYEQYF. Written as DNA, the CDR3 is TGTGCCAGCAGCTCGGGGGGGTTGTACGAGCAGTACTTC.